Listed below are T cell receptor beta chains from one sample, sequenced in a study of shared clonotypes between healthy human individuals. This table comes from immunoSEQ multiplex PCR, and its TCRdb copy is limited to in-frame clones, with some not included. The sample holds a few hundred thousand clones, roughly 79% seen once. What was sequenced was PBMCs. Receptors were obtained from a woman between 40 and 55 years old in good health. Some clones in this sample may be carry-over from other donors' samples. Both conserved end residues are part of each CDR3. A D gene is named only where the DNA matches it firmly. Only part of the rows carry a size: once, few, many, or a class if the clone is expanded.

abundance: NA; d_gene: TRBD1; v_gene: TRBV6-1; j_gene: TRBJ2-7; CDR3aa: CAGKYSGTGNEQYF; CDR3nt: TGTGCCGGAAAATATTCCGGGACAGGGAACGAGCAGTACTTC
abundance: few; d_gene: TRBD1; v_gene: TRBV18; j_gene: TRBJ2-5; CDR3aa: CASSRDREETQYF; CDR3nt: TGTGCCAGCTCCCGGGACAGGGAAGAGACCCAGTACTTC
abundance: NA; d_gene: NA; v_gene: TRBV7-9; j_gene: TRBJ1-1; CDR3aa: CASSPQAGSNTEAFF; CDR3nt: TGTGCCAGCAGCCCACAGGCTGGGTCGAACACTGAAGCTTTCTTT
abundance: NA; d_gene: TRBD2; v_gene: TRBV15; j_gene: TRBJ2-3; CDR3aa: CATSRDLASGRGDTQYF; CDR3nt: TGTGCCACCAGCAGAGATCTCGCTAGCGGGAGGGGAGATACGCAGTATTTT
abundance: few; d_gene: NA; v_gene: TRBV21-1; j_gene: TRBJ2-5; CDR3aa: CASSKARGLAATSETQYF; CDR3nt: TGTGCCAGCAGCAAAGCAAGGGGACTAGCGGCTACCTCAGAGACCCAGTACTTC
abundance: NA; d_gene: TRBD1; v_gene: TRBV6-5; j_gene: TRBJ2-4; CDR3aa: CASRGTGGQNIQYF; CDR3nt: TGTGCCAGCAGAGGGACAGGGGGCCAAAACATTCAGTACTTC
abundance: NA; d_gene: NA; v_gene: TRBV5-4; j_gene: TRBJ2-7; CDR3aa: CASSLSSYEQYF; CDR3nt: TGTGCCAGCAGCTTATCCAGCTACGAGCAGTACTTC
abundance: NA; d_gene: NA; v_gene: TRBV6-5; j_gene: TRBJ1-2; CDR3aa: CASRDTTATF; CDR3nt: TGTGCCAGCAGGGACACAACGGCTACCTTC
abundance: NA; d_gene: TRBD2; v_gene: TRBV5-1; j_gene: TRBJ2-7; CDR3aa: CASSPRGRAVDEQYF; CDR3nt: TGCGCCAGCAGCCCTCGCGGGAGGGCCGTTGATGAGCAGTACTTC
abundance: NA; d_gene: TRBD1; v_gene: TRBV4-3; j_gene: TRBJ1-2; CDR3aa: CASSQEMTGGGYTF; CDR3nt: TGCGCCAGCAGCCAAGAGATGACAGGGGGCGGCTACACCTTC
abundance: NA; d_gene: NA; v_gene: TRBV10-3; j_gene: TRBJ2-7; CDR3aa: CAIGTSWEQYF; CDR3nt: TGTGCCATCGGTACTAGTTGGGAGCAGTACTTC
abundance: NA; d_gene: NA; v_gene: TRBV2; j_gene: TRBJ1-1; CDR3aa: CASRYRVGAFF; CDR3nt: TGTGCCAGCAGGTACAGGGTTGGAGCTTTCTTT
abundance: NA; d_gene: NA; v_gene: TRBV30; j_gene: TRBJ2-7; CDR3aa: CAWSKGGARIAYEQYF; CDR3nt: TGTGCCTGGAGCAAGGGGGGGGCGCGGATAGCCTACGAGCAGTACTTC
abundance: NA; d_gene: NA; v_gene: TRBV19; j_gene: TRBJ2-3; CDR3aa: CASTLAQGRTDTQYF; CDR3nt: TGTGCCAGTACCCTGGCACAGGGACGCACAGATACGCAGTATTTT
abundance: NA; d_gene: TRBD2; v_gene: TRBV7-9; j_gene: TRBJ2-1; CDR3aa: CASSLALAGSYNEQFF; CDR3nt: TGTGCCAGCAGCTTAGCTCTAGCGGGGTCCTACAATGAGCAGTTCTTC
abundance: few; d_gene: NA; v_gene: TRBV7-9; j_gene: TRBJ2-7; CDR3aa: CASSLAGEAYEQYF; CDR3nt: TGTGCCAGCAGCTTAGCAGGGGAAGCGTACGAGCAGTACTTC
abundance: NA; d_gene: NA; v_gene: TRBV4-3; j_gene: TRBJ2-3; CDR3aa: CASSQVREWGTDTQYF; CDR3nt: TGCGCCAGCAGCCAAGTTCGGGAATGGGGCACAGATACGCAGTATTTT
abundance: once; d_gene: NA; v_gene: TRBV7-9; j_gene: TRBJ2-3; CDR3aa: CASSQGGGDTQYF; CDR3nt: TGTGCCAGCAGCCAGGGAGGGGGAGATACGCAGTATTTT
abundance: NA; d_gene: NA; v_gene: TRBV6-6; j_gene: TRBJ2-5; CDR3aa: CASSYGQVGETQYF; CDR3nt: TGTGCCAGCAGTTACGGGCAGGTCGGGGAGACCCAGTACTTC
abundance: NA; d_gene: NA; v_gene: TRBV7-9; j_gene: TRBJ2-2; CDR3aa: CASSSRATNTGELFF; CDR3nt: TGTGCCAGCAGCTCTCGGGCCACGAACACCGGGGAGCTGTTTTTT
abundance: NA; d_gene: NA; v_gene: TRBV7-7; j_gene: TRBJ2-7; CDR3aa: CASSPSYGSSYEQYF; CDR3nt: TGTGCTAGCAGCCCTAGTTACGGATCCTCCTACGAGCAGTACTTC
abundance: NA; d_gene: NA; v_gene: TRBV25-1; j_gene: TRBJ1-4; CDR3aa: CASSDPDRYEKLFF; CDR3nt: TGTGCCAGCAGCGACCCCGACCGTTATGAAAAACTGTTTTTT
abundance: many; d_gene: NA; v_gene: TRBV28; j_gene: TRBJ2-7; CDR3aa: CASSSSYEQYF; CDR3nt: TGTGCCAGCAGCTCCTCCTACGAGCAGTACTTC
abundance: NA; d_gene: NA; v_gene: TRBV6-1; j_gene: TRBJ1-5; CDR3aa: CASSQGSNQPQHF; CDR3nt: TGTGCCAGCAGCCAAGGGAGCAATCAGCCCCAGCATTTT
abundance: NA; d_gene: TRBD2; v_gene: TRBV4-3; j_gene: TRBJ2-7; CDR3aa: CASSQAHWTSGYEQYF; CDR3nt: TGCGCCAGCAGCCAAGCCCACTGGACTAGCGGATACGAGCAGTACTTC
abundance: NA; d_gene: TRBD1; v_gene: TRBV2; j_gene: TRBJ2-7; CDR3aa: CASRPGQGFDWLTSYEQYF; CDR3nt: TGTGCCAGCAGACCGGGACAGGGGTTTGATTGGCTGACCTCCTACGAGCAGTACTTC
abundance: NA; d_gene: NA; v_gene: TRBV6-5; j_gene: TRBJ2-3; CDR3aa: CASSRLVVADTQYF; CDR3nt: TGTGCCAGCAGCCGGTTGGTAGTCGCAGATACGCAGTATTTT
abundance: once; d_gene: TRBD2; v_gene: TRBV29-1; j_gene: TRBJ2-1; CDR3aa: CSVSGISRGEQFF; CDR3nt: TGCAGCGTCAGCGGGATCTCGCGCGGTGAGCAGTTCTTC
abundance: NA; d_gene: TRBD1; v_gene: TRBV28; j_gene: TRBJ1-2; CDR3aa: CASQTGWYGYTF; CDR3nt: TGTGCCAGCCAGACAGGGTGGTATGGCTACACCTTC
abundance: once; d_gene: NA; v_gene: TRBV5-1; j_gene: TRBJ2-1; CDR3aa: CASSFAGSDYNEQFF; CDR3nt: TGCGCCAGCAGTTTTGCTGGGTCTGACTACAATGAGCAGTTCTTC
abundance: few; d_gene: NA; v_gene: TRBV28; j_gene: TRBJ2-7; CDR3aa: CATFSPGYTYEQYF; CDR3nt: TGTGCCACCTTTTCTCCGGGATATACCTACGAGCAGTACTTC
abundance: NA; d_gene: NA; v_gene: TRBV4-2; j_gene: TRBJ2-7; CDR3aa: CASSQDPHTGEQYF; CDR3nt: TGTGCCAGCAGCCAAGACCCCCACACGGGCGAGCAGTACTTC
abundance: NA; d_gene: NA; v_gene: TRBV5-4; j_gene: TRBJ2-5; CDR3aa: CASSFFGSGQETQYF; CDR3nt: TGTGCCAGCAGCTTCTTTGGTAGCGGCCAAGAGACCCAGTACTTC
abundance: NA; d_gene: NA; v_gene: TRBV25-1; j_gene: TRBJ2-2; CDR3aa: CASSVGNTGELFF; CDR3nt: TGTGCCAGCAGTGTAGGGAACACCGGGGAGCTGTTTTTT
abundance: NA; d_gene: NA; v_gene: TRBV7-8; j_gene: TRBJ1-5; CDR3aa: CASSPSRGGPQHF; CDR3nt: TGTGCCAGCAGCCCAAGTCGGGGGGGGCCCCAGCATTTT
abundance: NA; d_gene: NA; v_gene: TRBV7-8; j_gene: TRBJ1-2; CDR3aa: CASSLFGGRGYGYTF; CDR3nt: TGTGCCAGCAGCTTATTTGGGGGTCGAGGGTATGGCTACACCTTC
abundance: NA; d_gene: NA; v_gene: TRBV7-7; j_gene: TRBJ2-1; CDR3aa: CASSLGYDNEQFF; CDR3nt: TGTGCTAGCAGCTTAGGCTACGACAATGAGCAGTTCTTC